This T cell receptor (beta chain) is drawn from a study of PD-L1 blockade in urothelial cancer. Study context: Patients commenced atezolizumab in about 2014, and it was given at 1,200 mg intravenously every 3 weeks. Patients' prior chemotherapy regimens numbered 0 to 3. The median T cell count in blood samples was 141,255.

In its sample, this clone was seen once. Documented time point: peripheral blood 6 weeks after treatment start. Data came from immunoSEQ multiplex PCR; TCRdb stores just in-frame clones and leaves some out. The profile shows 90,000 to 130,000 clones, less than 95% of them singletons. The CDR3 contains 14 residues. The V gene lost 7 bases and the J gene lost 0 bases, with 10 bases spanning the gap. The germline gives CDR1 LNHDA, CDR2 SQIVND (reference sequence). The material was PBMCs, obtained around atezolizumab (anti-PD-L1) treatment. The TCR sequence derives from a man aged 60 to 69 with urothelial cancer. This chain connects TRBV19 to TRBJ1-5, with D tentatively TRBD1 (5 bases). The CDR3 coding sequence is TGTGCCAGTAAAGACAGTTATAGCAATCAGCCCCAGCATTTT. It encodes CASKDSYSNQPQHF.